The next 11 T cell receptor beta chains were all read from a single sample in a study of blood T cell repertoires in COVID-19. The table came from immunoSEQ multiplex PCR; TCRdb's copy has only in-frame clones and leaves some out. This sample has 160,000 or so clones; 80% to 90% occur once, and the top ten carry over 2%. The sample comprised peripheral blood. The receptors come from a woman between 65 and 79 years old with acute or convalescent COVID-19.

This clone was seen only once. The V call is TRBV19, the J call TRBJ1-2; a possible D gene is TRBD1 (5 bases). The CDR3 has 13 amino acids. The V gene's germline CDR1 is LNHDA and CDR2 SQIVND (reference sequence). Trimming cost V 6 bases and J 4 bases, with 12 bases left between them. The CDR3 region has the DNA TGTGCCAGTAGACAGGAATATTTCTATGGCTACACCTTC. Translation gives CASRQEYFYGYTF.

This clone was recorded once. The rearrangement uses TRBV6-6 and TRBJ2-3; 7 bases agree with TRBD1. V trimming: 6 bases; J trimming: 3 bases; junction bases outside the gene matches: 6. The length of the CDR3 is 14 residues. Per germline, CDR1 MNHNY and CDR2 SVGAGI (reference sequence). CDR3 sequence: CASRASGGTDTQYF. The DNA of the CDR3 is TGTGCCAGCAGGGCGTCAGGGGGAACAGATACGCAGTATTTT.

The chain couples TRBV11-2 to TRBJ2-7; D is perhaps TRBD1 (6 bases). Trimming removed 2 bases at V and 1 base at J, with 6 bases between. The CDR3 has 13 amino acids. Germline CDR1 SGHAT, CDR2 FQNNGV. CDR3 amino acids: CASSLRGSYEQYF. As DNA, the CDR3 is TGTGCCAGCAGCTTAAGGGGGTCCTACGAGCAGTACTTC.

This clone has more than one count but fewer than ten. J is TRBJ2-7 and V is TRBV19; D gene unclear. V was pared by 4 bases and J by 3 bases, with 13 bases between. This CDR3 has 14 residues. CDR1 is LNHDA and CDR2 is SQIVND in the germline V gene (reference sequence). The CDR3 region has the DNA TGTGCCAGTAGTAATCACGGAGCAGACTACGAGCAGTACTTC. Translation gives CASSNHGADYEQYF.

DNA of the CDR3: TGTGCCAGCAGCCAAGGGACAGGGACTGGAAACACCATATATTTT. Encoded protein: CASSQGTGTGNTIYF. This chain joins TRBV3-1 (or the pseudogene TRBV3-2) and TRBJ1-3; 8 nucleotides agree with TRBD1. CDR1 is LGHDT and CDR2 is YNNKEL in the germline V gene (reference sequence). This CDR3 has 15 residues. The V segment lost 1 base and the J segment 2 bases; nucleotides outside the gene matches: 1.

This chain connects TRBV6-1 to TRBJ2-1, with 10 bases identical to TRBD2. The CDR3 is 15 amino acids. The V gene end was trimmed by 1 base and the J gene end by 11 bases; junction bases not matched to a gene: 8. The germline CDR1 and CDR2 sequences are MNHNS and SASEGT. CDR3 sequence (DNA): TGTGCCAGCAGTGAAGGACTAGCGGGCCATTTGAAGCAGTTCTTC. Its protein product is CASSEGLAGHLKQFF.

CDR3 sequence (DNA): TGTGCCAGCAGCCAAGTCCCTCGGGGGTATGGAAACACCATATATTTT. As protein: CASSQVPRGYGNTIYF. The chain has TRBV3-1 (or the pseudogene TRBV3-2) and TRBJ1-3; weak D call: TRBD1 (5 bases). V was shortened by 1 base and J by 3 bases, with 13 bases between the two germline ends. This CDR3 has 16 amino acids. Germline loops: CDR1 LGHDT, CDR2 YNNKEL (reference sequence).

V usage is TRBV19 and J usage is TRBJ2-7; 8 positions agree with TRBD2. The V segment lost 3 bases and the J segment 2 bases; nucleotides outside the gene matches: 6. Germline V gives CDR1 LNHDA, CDR2 SQIVND (reference sequence). The CDR3 loop spans 15 amino acids. The CDR3 DNA follows: TGTGCCAGTAGTATCCGGGAGGGACACACCTACGAGCAGTACTTC. Amino acids: CASSIREGHTYEQYF.

Here the CDR3 DNA reads TGTGCCAGCAGCTTAGGCGGACAGGGGGCCTACAATGAGCAGTTCTTC. Translating it yields CASSLGGQGAYNEQFF. V usage is TRBV11-3 and J usage is TRBJ2-1; TRBD1 aligns across 10 bases. The CDR3 totals 16 residues. Germline CDR1 is SGHNT and CDR2 is YENEEA. V shed 1 base and J 2 bases; nucleotides not matched to a gene: 2.

This chain joins TRBV10-3 and TRBJ1-1; tentatively, D is TRBD1 (6 bases). Trimming cost V 10 bases and J 1 base, with 16 bases left between them. The CDR3 extends over 14 amino acids. Germline V gives CDR1 ENHRY, CDR2 SYGVKD. CDR3 sequence (DNA): TGTGCCACACAGGGTATCCTTGAGAACACTGAAGCTTTCTTT. Protein sequence: CATQGILENTEAFF.

This clone appeared a single time. The V call is TRBV19, the J call TRBJ2-1; D is undetermined. V was cut by 2 bases and J by 1 base, with 9 bases left in between. This CDR3 is 15 amino acids long. Germline V CDR1 and CDR2: LNHDA, SQIVND (reference sequence). The CDR3 spells CASSILGGSYNEQFF. DNA for the CDR3: TGTGCCAGTAGTATACTTGGCGGATCCTACAATGAGCAGTTCTTC.